This TCR beta chain was profiled in a study of T cells in Graves' hyperthyroidism and ophthalmopathy. Ophthalmopathy cases met thresholds of Clinical Activity Score at least 3, NOSPECS grade at least 4 and duration under 3 months. Clinicians diagnosed patients from clinical symptoms, serum thyroxine and TRAb, thyroid ultrasound and orbital computed tomography. Template material for amplifying TCR beta CDR3 regions consisted of RNA transcripts. HTBI primers were employed in a first-round RT-PCR of the TCR CDR3. TCRdb redid the calling of the multiplex PCR reads with MiXCR, one entry per CDR3 protein. The sample consists of about 400,000 distinct CDR3 sequences, roughly an eighth of them appearing once. The CDR3 totals 12 residues. Germline lookup yields CDR1 SQVTM and CDR2 ANQGSEA. Trimming pared 4 bases from V and 9 bases from J, leaving 10 bases between. The sample holds a few counts of this clonotype.

Sequenced: blood. The clonotype originates from a man between 50 and 59 years old with Graves' ophthalmopathy. This chain connects TRBV29-1 to TRBJ1-6; D is possibly TRBD1 (5 bases). CDR3 sequence reads: CSVGDSSSPLHF. The CDR3 bases are TGCAGCGTTGGCGACAGCTCTTCACCCCTCCACTTT.